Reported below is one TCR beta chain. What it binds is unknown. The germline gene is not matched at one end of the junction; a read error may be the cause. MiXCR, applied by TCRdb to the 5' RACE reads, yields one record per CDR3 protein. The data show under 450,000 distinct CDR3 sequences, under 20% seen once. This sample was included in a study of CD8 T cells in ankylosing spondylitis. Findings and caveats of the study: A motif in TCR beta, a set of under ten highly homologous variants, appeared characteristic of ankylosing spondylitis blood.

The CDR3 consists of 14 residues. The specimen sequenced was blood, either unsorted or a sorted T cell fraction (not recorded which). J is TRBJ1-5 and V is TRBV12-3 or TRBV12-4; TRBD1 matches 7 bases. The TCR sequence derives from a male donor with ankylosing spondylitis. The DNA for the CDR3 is TGTGCCAGCAGATTAGGGGGCAACGATCAGCCCCAGCATTTT. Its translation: CASRLGGNDQPQHF.